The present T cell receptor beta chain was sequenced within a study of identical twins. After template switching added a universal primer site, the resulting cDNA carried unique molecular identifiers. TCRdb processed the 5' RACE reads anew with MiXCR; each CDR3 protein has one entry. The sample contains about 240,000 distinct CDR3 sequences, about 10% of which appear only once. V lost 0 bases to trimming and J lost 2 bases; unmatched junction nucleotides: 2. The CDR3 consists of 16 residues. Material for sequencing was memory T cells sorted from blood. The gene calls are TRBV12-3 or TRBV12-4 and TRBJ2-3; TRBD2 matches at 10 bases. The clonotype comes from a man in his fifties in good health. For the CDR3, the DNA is TGTGCCAGCAGTTTAGCCCTAGCGGGGGCCACAGATACGCAGTATTTT. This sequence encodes CASSLALAGATDTQYF.